Included here is one T cell receptor beta chain sequence, with context. The entry originates in a study of cytomegalovirus exposure and HLA in healthy donors. Generated by immunoSEQ multiplex PCR, the TCRdb table keeps only in-frame clones and is missing some. Here the sample spans around 80,000 clones, approximately 96% being singletons. Germline V gene lookup returns CDR1 SEHNR and CDR2 FQNEAQ (reference sequence). The CDR3 contains 14 residues. V was pared by 5 bases and J by 5 bases, with 15 bases between. The receptor comes from a woman under 30 in good health and CMV-seronegative. The V call is TRBV7-9, the J call TRBJ1-2; D possibly corresponds to TRBD1 (6 bases). The sample comprised PBMCs. The CDR3 region is CASSNIPGAYGYTF. CDR3 DNA: TGTGCCAGCAGCAACATCCCAGGGGCTTATGGCTACACCTTC. Full variable domain (outside the CDR3, taken from reference TRBV7-9 and TRBJ1-2): DTGVSQNPRHKITKRGQNVTFRCDPISEHNRLYWYRQTLGQGPEFLTYFQNEAQLEKSRLLSDRFSAERPKGSFSTLEIQRTEQGDSAMYLCASSNIPGAYGYTFGSGTRLTVV.